Presented here are 24 T cell receptor beta chains from one specimen sequenced in a study of CD4 T cells in relation to SARS-CoV-2 and coronaviruses. Before the COVID-19 pandemic, during about 2011-2018, CD4+ T cells were taken from unexposed donors. Isolation of CD4+ T cells took place after approximately eleven days in culture. These TCRs' antigens remain unknown. Data came from immunoSEQ multiplex PCR; TCRdb stores just in-frame clones and leaves some out. This sample yields approximately 17,000 clones, of which around three quarters are seen a single time; roughly a sixth belongs to the top ten. The sample taken for sequencing was CD4+ T cells from PBMCs, cultured in vitro. The receptors were sampled from a human donor in good health.

This clone was counted a single time. The chain is built from TRBV6-5 and TRBJ2-1; 10 nucleotides agree with TRBD2. V shed 5 bases and J 3 bases; nucleotides not matched to a gene: 4. The CDR3 spans 15 residues. CDR1 and CDR2 (germline): MNHEY, SVGAGI. CDR3 loop: CASSISSGGYNEQFF. DNA for the CDR3: TGTGCCAGCAGTATTTCTAGCGGGGGCTACAATGAGCAGTTCTTC.

This clone was seen a single time. At the DNA level, this CDR3 is encoded by other sequences in the same sample as well. This chain links TRBV20-1 with TRBJ2-1; 8 bases map to TRBD2. J gave up 3 bases and V 3 bases, and 4 bases lay outside the gene matches. CDR1 DFQATT and CDR2 SNEGSKA come from the germline V gene (reference sequence). CDR3 size: 14 residues. CDR3 amino acids: CSASALADYNEQFF. The CDR3 DNA is TGCAGTGCTAGTGCACTAGCGGACTACAATGAGCAGTTCTTC.

The V call is TRBV5-1, the J call TRBJ1-4; 10 positions agree with TRBD1. The CDR3 totals 15 residues. Germline CDR1 is SGHRS and CDR2 is YFSETQ. Losses at the gene ends were 0 bases for V and 8 bases for J; bases not matched to a gene: 4. CDR3 loop: CASSLDPTGGEKLFF. In DNA form, the CDR3 reads TGCGCCAGCAGCTTGGATCCGACAGGGGGCGAAAAACTGTTTTTT.

This chain links TRBV24-1 with TRBJ2-7, with D possibly being TRBD1 (5 bases). Per germline, CDR1 KGHDR and CDR2 SFDVKD. Trimming shortened V by 8 bases and J by 7 bases, and 14 bases separated the two germline ends. CDR3 length equals 12 residues. CDR3 sequence: CATKGSPREQYF. The CDR3 region has the DNA TGTGCCACCAAGGGGTCACCTAGAGAGCAGTACTTC.

The chain joins TRBV6-5 to TRBJ2-5, with TRBD1 identical over 7 bases. Germline assignment: CDR1 MNHEY and CDR2 SVGAGI. After removal of 6 bases from V and 3 bases from J, the junction contained 7 bases not matched to a gene. CDR3 length: 14 residues. The CDR3, as DNA: TGTGCCAGCAGAACGACAGGGATGGAAGAGACCCAGTACTTC. Its translation: CASRTTGMEETQYF.

The chain has TRBV28 and TRBJ1-2; D perhaps matches TRBD1 (5 bases). V lost 6 bases to trimming and J lost 4 bases, with 24 bases between them. CDR1 MDHEN and CDR2 SYDVKM come from the germline V gene. There are 17 residues in the CDR3. The CDR3 DNA follows: TGTGCCAGCAGGACCGCGATACCGGGACTTTTATTCTATGGCTACACCTTC. This sequence encodes CASRTAIPGLLFYGYTF.

The chain carries TRBV5-1 and TRBJ2-2, with 7 positions matching TRBD1. This CDR3 comprises 15 residues. CDR1 is SGHRS and CDR2 is YFSETQ in the germline V gene. The junction had 9 bases not matched to a gene; V was cut back by 4 bases and J by 6 bases. The CDR3 is CASSVELQGSGELFF. The CDR3 nucleotides read TGCGCCAGCAGCGTAGAATTACAGGGGTCCGGGGAGCTGTTTTTT.

The chain has TRBV11-1 and TRBJ2-7, with 14 nucleotides matching TRBD2. This CDR3 is 15 amino acids long. Germline assignment: CDR1 SGHAT and CDR2 FQDESV (reference sequence). Trimming cost V 4 bases and J 3 bases; bases outside gene matches: 2. The DNA of the CDR3 is TGTGCCAGCAGCTACGGGACTAGCGGGAGCTACGAGCAGTACTTC. Translation gives CASSYGTSGSYEQYF.

V and J are TRBV9 and TRBJ2-7; no firm D call. CDR3 length equals 15 residues. Germline V gene lookup returns CDR1 SGDLS and CDR2 YYNGEE. V lost 0 bases, J lost 4 bases, and 14 bases lay in between. The CDR3 region has the DNA TGTGCCAGCAGCGTAGCTCTGGGCCCCCCGTACGAGCAGTACTTC. It encodes CASSVALGPPYEQYF.

The chain couples TRBV7-9 to TRBJ2-3; D may be TRBD2 (5 bases). The germline CDR1 and CDR2 sequences are SEHNR and FQNEAQ (reference sequence). The CDR3 contains 14 residues. V lost 3 bases and J 14 bases, leaving 21 bases between the germline ends. The CDR3 DNA follows: TGTGCCAGCAGCTTTCAAGCTAGCTTAATACCCTGGTATTTT. The encoded protein is CASSFQASLIPWYF.

The CDR3 region has the DNA TGTGCCAGCAGCTTATTTGACAGGGGTGGTACTGAAGCTTTCTTT. This encodes CASSLFDRGGTEAFF. V usage is TRBV7-9 and J usage is TRBJ1-1, with TRBD1 matching 8 bases. The V gene end was trimmed by 2 bases and the J gene end by 5 bases; junction bases not matched to a gene: 7. Germline CDR1 is SEHNR and CDR2 is FQNEAQ (reference sequence). CDR3 length: 15 residues. Filled out from reference TRBV7-9 and TRBJ1-1, the complete variable domain reads DTGVSQNPRHKITKRGQNVTFRCDPISEHNRLYWYRQTLGQGPEFLTYFQNEAQLEKSRLLSDRFSAERPKGSFSTLEIQRTEQGDSAMYLCASSLFDRGGTEAFFGQGTRLTVV.

The J gene is TRBJ1-3, the V gene TRBV18; TRBD1 is a possible D gene (6 bases). The germline V and J ends were trimmed by 0 bases and 0 bases, with 18 bases remaining between them. The CDR3 extends over 19 amino acids. Looked up from germline, CDR1 is KGHSH and CDR2 is LQKENI. The CDR3 loop reads CASSPPGHRIVLSGNTIYF. The CDR3 nucleotides are TGTGCCAGCTCACCACCGGGACACCGGATAGTACTCTCTGGAAACACCATATATTTT.

The V call is TRBV3-1 (or the pseudogene TRBV3-2), the J call TRBJ2-7, with D uncertain. The germline V and J ends were trimmed by 4 bases and 3 bases, with 10 bases remaining between them. Germline V CDR1 and CDR2: LGHDT, YNNKEL (reference sequence). This CDR3 is 13 amino acids long. The CDR3 spells CASSPRDLYEQYF. In DNA form, the CDR3 reads TGTGCCAGCAGCCCACGAGACCTCTACGAGCAGTACTTC.

The J gene is TRBJ2-7, the V gene TRBV28; a weak D match, TRBD2 (5 bases). CDR1 is MDHEN and CDR2 is SYDVKM in the germline V gene. V was trimmed by 1 base and J by 3 bases, leaving 10 bases between them. The CDR3 length is 14 residues. The CDR3, as DNA: TGTGCCAGCAGTTTATCTGGACTCCGCTACGAGCAGTACTTC. It codes for CASSLSGLRYEQYF.

The chain uses TRBV5-6 and TRBJ1-5, with D perhaps TRBD1 (5 bases). The CDR3 length is 16 residues. Germline V gene sequence: CDR1 SGHDT, CDR2 YYEEEE. Trimming stripped 0 bases from V and 4 bases from J, with 14 bases between. The CDR3 nucleotides read TGTGCCAGCAGCTTGGATCGTGGGCAGGGAAATCAGCCCCAGCATTTT. Translation gives CASSLDRGQGNQPQHF.

J is TRBJ1-6 and V is TRBV7-2; D is perhaps TRBD1 (5 bases). The CDR3 is 14 residues long. V was cut by 0 bases and J by 5 bases, with 5 bases left in between. In germline, CDR1 is SGHTA, CDR2 FQGNSA. The CDR3 loop is CASSLARDNSPLHF. In DNA, the CDR3 is TGTGCCAGCAGCTTAGCCAGGGATAATTCACCCCTCCACTTT.

This clone appeared a few times. The V and J genes are TRBV24-1 and TRBJ1-5; D is ambiguous. The CDR3 covers 14 residues. Germline V lookup: CDR1 KGHDR, CDR2 SFDVKD. The V end lost 7 bases, the J end lost 3 bases, and 12 bases lay between the germline ends. The CDR3 nucleotides read TGTGCCACCAGGGGCCCTGGGGACAATCAGCCCCAGCATTTT. It codes for CATRGPGDNQPQHF.

The rearrangement uses TRBV7-9 and TRBJ2-5, with D possibly matching TRBD1 (5 bases). Germline lookup yields CDR1 SEHNR and CDR2 FQNEAQ (reference sequence). The CDR3 runs to 11 residues. Trimming removed 8 bases from V and 2 bases from J, with 6 bases in between. As DNA, the CDR3 is TGTGCCAGCTCAGGGCAAGAGACCCAGTACTTC. Translation: CASSGQETQYF.

The chain employs TRBV10-3 and TRBJ2-3; D gene ambiguous. The CDR3 loop spans 14 amino acids. Germline CDR1 is ENHRY and CDR2 is SYGVKD. The V gene lost 0 bases and the J gene lost 6 bases, with 10 bases spanning the gap. The CDR3: CAISESSVTDTQYF. DNA of the CDR3: TGTGCCATCAGTGAGTCGTCCGTTACGGATACGCAGTATTTT.

The chain carries TRBV28 and TRBJ1-4; D unresolved. The V and J ends lost 4 bases and 6 bases respectively, with 12 bases between them. This CDR3 spans 14 amino acids. Germline V lookup: CDR1 MDHEN, CDR2 SYDVKM. The CDR3: CASSSPSGDEKLFF. CDR3 bases: TGTGCCAGCAGTTCCCCTAGTGGGGATGAAAAACTGTTTTTT.

The chain recombines TRBV30 with TRBJ2-1; 13 nucleotides align to TRBD2. V shed 3 bases, J shed 8 bases, and the junction held 7 bases outside the gene matches. The CDR3 spans 15 residues. Germline CDR1 and CDR2: GTSNPN and SVGIG (reference sequence). In nucleotides, the CDR3 is TGTGCCTGGAGCGGGACTAGCGGGATTATCGATGAGCAGTTCTTC. This sequence encodes CAWSGTSGIIDEQFF.

The V gene is TRBV3-1 (or the pseudogene TRBV3-2), the J gene TRBJ2-2, with 8 bases aligning to TRBD2. The CDR3 sequence is 15 residues long. Trimming took 4 bases from V and 0 from J; bases not matched to a gene: 1. CDR1 is LGHDT, CDR2 YNNKEL, per germline (reference sequence). The CDR3 protein is CASSRREANTGELFF. DNA for the CDR3: TGTGCCAGCAGCCGGCGGGAGGCGAACACCGGGGAGCTGTTTTTT.

J is TRBJ1-1 and V is TRBV15, with D hard to call. The germline V gene has CDR1 LNHNV and CDR2 YYDKDF (reference sequence). The CDR3 is made up of 11 amino acids. The V gene lost 5 bases and the J gene lost 7 bases, with 8 bases spanning the gap. CDR3 sequence reads: CATSLGGEAFF. The CDR3 DNA sequence: TGTGCCACCAGCCTCGGCGGTGAAGCTTTCTTT. The full variable domain, completed using reference TRBV15 and TRBJ1-1, is DAMVIQNPRYQVTQFGKPVTLSCSQTLNHNVMYWYQQKSSQAPKLLFHYYDKDFNNEADTPDNFQSRRPNTSFCFLDIRSPGLGDTAMYLCATSLGGEAFFGQGTRLTVV.

The rearrangement joins TRBV24-1 to TRBJ2-7; no firm D call. The CDR3 runs 14 residues. Deletions cut 4 bases from V and 2 bases from J, with 11 bases between. Per the germline V gene, CDR1 is KGHDR and CDR2 is SFDVKD. This CDR3 is CATSDHTPPYEQYF. In DNA, the CDR3 is TGTGCCACCAGTGACCACACACCGCCCTACGAGCAGTACTTC.